The T cell receptor beta chain under discussion was sequenced for a study of early T cells in non-severe SARS-CoV-2 infection. Tagging with unique molecular identifiers was applied to individual cDNA molecules. TCRdb independently ran MiXCR on the 5' RACE reads; one entry per CDR3 protein. This sample has 65,000 to 85,000 distinct CDR3 sequences, with 13% found just once. This clonotype was picked up a small number of times. This TCR derives from an adult who was a healthcare worker with PCR-confirmed SARS-CoV-2 infection or an uninfected control (not recorded which). Sequencing was carried out using whole blood.

CDR3 residues: CATSDAGLAGYNEQFF. CDR3 nucleotides: TGTGCCACCAGTGATGCCGGACTAGCGGGCTACAATGAGCAGTTCTTC. This sequence joins TRBV24-1 and TRBJ2-1; 11 bases agree with TRBD2. J gave up 3 bases and V 3 bases, and 3 bases lay outside the gene matches. CDR3 length: 16 amino acids. The V gene's germline CDR1 is KGHDR and CDR2 SFDVKD.